This TCR beta chain is drawn from a study of T cell responses to AZD1222 COVID-19 vaccine. Some clones are missing from TCRdb's copy, which holds only in-frame ones; the method was immunoSEQ multiplex PCR. The data hold some 110,000 clones, with approximately 90% observed a single time. The J segment lost 9 bases and the V segment lost 4 bases, leaving 12 bases of the junction unmatched. This CDR3 is built from 15 residues. The V gene's germline CDR1 is SGHNT and CDR2 YYREEE (reference sequence). This chain uses TRBV5-4 with TRBJ2-1; TRBD1 matches 8 bases. The receptor comes from an adult who received the AZD1222 COVID-19 vaccine. This material consisted of peripheral blood, taken 28 days after the second AZD1222 dose. In DNA, the CDR3 is TGTGCCAGCAGCCTCTCCCGGCAGGGGGCGGGTGAGCAGTTCTTC. It translates to CASSLSRQGAGEQFF.